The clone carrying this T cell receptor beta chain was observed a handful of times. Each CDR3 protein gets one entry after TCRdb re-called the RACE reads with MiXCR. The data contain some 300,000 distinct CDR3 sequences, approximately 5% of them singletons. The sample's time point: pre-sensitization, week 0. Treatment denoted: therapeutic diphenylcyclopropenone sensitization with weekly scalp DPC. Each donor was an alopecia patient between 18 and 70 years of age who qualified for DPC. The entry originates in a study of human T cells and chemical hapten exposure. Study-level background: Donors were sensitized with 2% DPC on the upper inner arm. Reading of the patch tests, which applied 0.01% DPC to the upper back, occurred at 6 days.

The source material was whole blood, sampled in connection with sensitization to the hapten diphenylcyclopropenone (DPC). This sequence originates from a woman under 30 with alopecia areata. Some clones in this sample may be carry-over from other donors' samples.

The CDR3 here is CASSLADSRVFTEAFF. The CDR3 DNA sequence: TGTGCCAGCAGCTTAGCGGACAGTAGGGTTTTTACTGAAGCTTTCTTT. V usage is TRBV7-8 and J usage is TRBJ1-1; a possible D gene is TRBD1 (6 bases). The CDR3 is 16 residues long. Germline loops: CDR1 SGHVS, CDR2 FQNEAQ. V lost 0 bases and J 5 bases, leaving 16 bases between the germline ends.